This TCR beta chain was sequenced for a study of CXCR3-negative and CXCR3-positive naive CD8 T cells. General study points: Both naive subsets, CXCR3-negative and CXCR3-positive, displayed similar TRBV-TRBJ usage, unlike memory cells.

The length of the CDR3 is 13 residues. Germline CDR1 is SGHVS and CDR2 is FNYEAQ. Each CD8+ T cell subset was flow-sorted in triplicate. Every sort contained approximately 290,000 cells. Libraries were UMI-labeled 5' RACE TRB cDNA. TCRdb reprocessed the 5' RACE reads and keeps a single row for each CDR3 protein, giving no DNA. The specimen's table records about 90,000 distinct CDR3 sequences. For this clonotype: The antigen remains undetermined.

The J gene is TRBJ2-7, the V gene TRBV7-6; without DNA, the TCRdb call of TRBD2 cannot be checked. Sequenced sample: naive CXCR3- CD8+ T cells from blood. Noted subset: CD45RO-CCR7+CD27+CD95- naive CD8+ T cells lacking CXCR3 (TNR3-). This clonotype originated in a human donor in good health. Some clones in this sample may be carry-over from other donors' samples. This CDR3 reads CATASGLSYEQYF.